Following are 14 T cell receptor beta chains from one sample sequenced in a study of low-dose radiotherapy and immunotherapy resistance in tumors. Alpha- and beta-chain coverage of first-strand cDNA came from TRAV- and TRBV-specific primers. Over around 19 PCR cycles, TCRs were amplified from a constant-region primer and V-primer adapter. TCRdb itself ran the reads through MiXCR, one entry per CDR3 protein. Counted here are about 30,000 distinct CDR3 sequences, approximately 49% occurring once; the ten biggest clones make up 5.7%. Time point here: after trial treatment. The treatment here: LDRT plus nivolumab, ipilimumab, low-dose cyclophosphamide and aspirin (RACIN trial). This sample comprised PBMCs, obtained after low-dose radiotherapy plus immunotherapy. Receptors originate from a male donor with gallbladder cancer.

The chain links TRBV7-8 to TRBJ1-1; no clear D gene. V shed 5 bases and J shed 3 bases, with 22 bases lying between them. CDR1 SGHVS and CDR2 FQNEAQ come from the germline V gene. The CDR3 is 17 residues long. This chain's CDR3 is CASSISLRAAVHTEAFF. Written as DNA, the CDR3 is TGTGCCAGCAGCATATCCCTCCGGGCAGCTGTACACACTGAAGCTTTCTTT.

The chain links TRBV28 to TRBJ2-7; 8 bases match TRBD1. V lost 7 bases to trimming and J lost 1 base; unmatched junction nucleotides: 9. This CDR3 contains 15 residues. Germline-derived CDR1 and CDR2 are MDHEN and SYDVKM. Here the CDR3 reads CASTAPGQDSYEQYF. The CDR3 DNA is TGTGCCAGCACCGCCCCGGGACAGGATTCCTACGAGCAGTACTTC.

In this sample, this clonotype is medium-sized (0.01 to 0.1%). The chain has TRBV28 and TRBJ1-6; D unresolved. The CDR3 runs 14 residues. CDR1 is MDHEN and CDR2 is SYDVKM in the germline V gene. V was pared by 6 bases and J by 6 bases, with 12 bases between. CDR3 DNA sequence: TGTGCCAGCAGCAAATATCCCCCTAATTCACCCCTCCACTTT. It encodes CASSKYPPNSPLHF.

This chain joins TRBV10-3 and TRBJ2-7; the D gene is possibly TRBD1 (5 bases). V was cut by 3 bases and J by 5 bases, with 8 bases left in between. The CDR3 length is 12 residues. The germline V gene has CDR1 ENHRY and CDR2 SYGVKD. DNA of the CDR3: TGTGCCATCAGTGACGCAGGGAACGAGCAGTACTTC. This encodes CAISDAGNEQYF.

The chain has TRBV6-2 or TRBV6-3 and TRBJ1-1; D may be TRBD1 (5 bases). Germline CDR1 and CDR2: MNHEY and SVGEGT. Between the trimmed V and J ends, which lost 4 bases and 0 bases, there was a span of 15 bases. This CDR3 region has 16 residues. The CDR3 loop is CASSWGRNEMNTEAFF. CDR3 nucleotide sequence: TGTGCCAGCAGTTGGGGACGGAACGAAATGAACACTGAAGCTTTCTTT.

In DNA form, the CDR3 reads TGTGCCAGCAGCTTGGGACAGCAAGAGACCCAGTACTTC. This gives the protein CASSLGQQETQYF. The genes are TRBV5-5 and TRBJ2-5; D may be TRBD1 (5 bases). V lost 0 bases to trimming and J lost 2 bases, with 5 bases between them. This CDR3 comprises 13 residues. Germline values: CDR1 SGHKS, CDR2 YYEKEE (reference sequence).

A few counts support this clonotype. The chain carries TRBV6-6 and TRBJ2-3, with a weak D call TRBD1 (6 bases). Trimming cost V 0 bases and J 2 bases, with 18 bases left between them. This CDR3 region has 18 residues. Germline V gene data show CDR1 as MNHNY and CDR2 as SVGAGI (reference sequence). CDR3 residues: CASSYSVNRARTTDTQYF. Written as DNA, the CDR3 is TGTGCCAGCAGTTACTCGGTCAACAGGGCCCGAACCACAGATACGCAGTATTTT.

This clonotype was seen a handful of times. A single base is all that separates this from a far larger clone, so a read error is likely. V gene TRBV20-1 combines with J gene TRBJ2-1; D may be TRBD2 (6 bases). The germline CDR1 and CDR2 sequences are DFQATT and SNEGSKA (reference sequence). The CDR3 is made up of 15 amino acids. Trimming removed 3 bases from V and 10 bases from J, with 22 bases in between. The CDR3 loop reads CSASTRGWDSYEQFF. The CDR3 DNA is TGCAGTGCTAGTACACGGGGATGGGACTCCTACGAGCAGTTCTTC.

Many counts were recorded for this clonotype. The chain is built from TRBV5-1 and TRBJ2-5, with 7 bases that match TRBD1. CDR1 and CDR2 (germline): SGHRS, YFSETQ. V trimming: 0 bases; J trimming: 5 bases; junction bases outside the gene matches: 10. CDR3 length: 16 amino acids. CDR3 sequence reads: CASSLAVGGSFETQYF. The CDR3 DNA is TGCGCCAGCAGCTTGGCGGTAGGGGGCAGTTTTGAGACCCAGTACTTC.

CDR3 in DNA: TGTGCCAGCAGGATGGTAGGCGAAACTAATGAAAAACTGTTTTTT. Protein sequence: CASRMVGETNEKLFF. The chain combines TRBV6-2 or TRBV6-3 with TRBJ1-4; the D is unclear. V lost 6 bases to trimming and J lost 1 base, with 12 bases between them. Germline CDR1 reads MNHEY; CDR2 reads SVGEGT. This CDR3 spans 15 amino acids.

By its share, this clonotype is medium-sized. Here the CDR3 reads CASKTQRGNQPQHF. DNA for the CDR3: TGTGCCAGCAAGACCCAGAGGGGCAATCAGCCCCAGCATTTT. The rearrangement uses TRBV28 and TRBJ1-5; D is undetermined. Between the trimmed V and J ends, which lost 7 bases and 2 bases, there was a span of 12 bases. Germline-derived CDR1 and CDR2 are MDHEN and SYDVKM. The CDR3 length is 14 residues.

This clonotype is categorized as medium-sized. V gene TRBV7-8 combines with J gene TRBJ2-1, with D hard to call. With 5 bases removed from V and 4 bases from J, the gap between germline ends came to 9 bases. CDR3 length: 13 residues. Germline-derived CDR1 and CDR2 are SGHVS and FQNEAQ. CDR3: CASSSYTYNEQFF. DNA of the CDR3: TGTGCCAGCAGCAGTTACACGTACAATGAGCAGTTCTTC.

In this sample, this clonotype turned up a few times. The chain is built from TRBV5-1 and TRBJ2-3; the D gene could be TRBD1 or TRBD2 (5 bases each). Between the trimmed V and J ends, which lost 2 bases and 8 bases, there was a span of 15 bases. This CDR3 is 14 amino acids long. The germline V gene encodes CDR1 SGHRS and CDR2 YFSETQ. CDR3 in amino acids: CASSLPGVGGTQYF. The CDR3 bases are TGCGCCAGCAGCTTACCTGGGGTTGGGGGTACGCAGTATTTT.

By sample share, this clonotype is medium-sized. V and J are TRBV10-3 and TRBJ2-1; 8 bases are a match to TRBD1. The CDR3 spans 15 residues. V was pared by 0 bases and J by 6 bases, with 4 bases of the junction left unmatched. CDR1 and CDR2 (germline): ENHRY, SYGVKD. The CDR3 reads CAISESMTGVNEQFF. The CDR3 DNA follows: TGTGCCATCAGTGAGTCGATGACAGGGGTCAATGAGCAGTTCTTC.